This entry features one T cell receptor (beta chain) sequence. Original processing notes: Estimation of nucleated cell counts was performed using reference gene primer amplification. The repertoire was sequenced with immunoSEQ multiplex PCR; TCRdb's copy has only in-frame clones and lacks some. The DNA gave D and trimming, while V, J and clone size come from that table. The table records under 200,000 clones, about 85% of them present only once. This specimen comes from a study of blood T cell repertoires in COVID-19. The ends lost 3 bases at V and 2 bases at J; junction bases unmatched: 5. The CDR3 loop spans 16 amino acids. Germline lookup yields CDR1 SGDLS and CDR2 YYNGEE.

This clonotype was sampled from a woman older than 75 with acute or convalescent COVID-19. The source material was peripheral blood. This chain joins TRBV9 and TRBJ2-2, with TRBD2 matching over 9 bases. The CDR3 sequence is CASSGRLAANTGELFF. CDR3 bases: TGTGCCAGCAGCGGGAGACTAGCGGCCAACACCGGGGAGCTGTTTTTT.